This T cell receptor (beta chain) was observed in a study of T cell responses to AZD1222 COVID-19 vaccine. Comment on this clone: Its specificity is not known.

Repertoires were generated with immunoSEQ multiplex PCR, while TCRdb's copy carries only in-frame clones and drops some. The data hold around 110,000 clones, with 92% observed a single time. Study results and caveats: Repertoire sampling happened only post peak T cell response. Recipients of AZD1222 seropositive at baseline numbered only 5 or 6.

Germline V gives CDR1 MDHEN, CDR2 SYDVKM. The V end was cut by 1 base, the J end by 7 bases, with 8 bases between. CDR3 length: 13 amino acids. Sequences were derived from peripheral blood, sampled 28 days after the second AZD1222 dose. The TCR comes from an adult who received the AZD1222 COVID-19 vaccine. V usage is TRBV28 and J usage is TRBJ1-5, with D uncertain. The CDR3 protein is CASSLLGTQPQHF. In nucleotides, the CDR3 is TGTGCCAGCAGTTTATTGGGTACGCAGCCCCAGCATTTT.